This T cell receptor (beta chain) is drawn from a study of OX40 agonist ivuxolimab in advanced cancers. This CDR3 is built from 16 residues. Germline CDR1 is SGHDT and CDR2 is YYEEEE. V was cut by 3 bases and J by 5 bases, with 20 bases left in between. Data came from immunoSEQ multiplex PCR; TCRdb stores just in-frame clones and leaves some out. The data show tens of thousands of clones, over 85% seen once. The sample consisted of CD4+ or CD8+ T cells sorted from blood, taken in a trial of the OX40 agonist ivuxolimab. This rearrangement joins TRBV5-6 to TRBJ1-2; TRBD1 is a possible D gene (6 bases). This clonotype was sampled from an adult with an advanced solid tumor such as melanoma, head and neck, liver or kidney cancer. In DNA, the CDR3 is TGTGCCAGCAGCTCCAAGTGGACAGACAGAATTTATGGCTACACCTTC. This encodes CASSSKWTDRIYGYTF.